This is a list of T cell receptor beta chains from one sample in a study of CD8 T cells in ankylosing spondylitis. TCRdb re-derived calls from the 5' RACE reads in MiXCR, one entry per CDR3 protein. The table includes some 220,000 distinct CDR3 sequences, approximately 7.6% detected once. The sequenced material came from blood, either unsorted or a sorted T cell fraction (not recorded which). The receptors originated from a female donor with ankylosing spondylitis or in good health (not recorded which). The CDR3 runs from the conserved cysteine through the conserved F or W. A D gene is named only where the DNA matches it firmly. Size tells how often a clone was seen (once, few, many) or the class of an expanded clone, and some rows leave it out.

- | TRBJ2-3 | many | TRBV20-1 | TGCAGTGCTAGACGGGGGATCGGCACAGATACGCAGTATTTT | CSARRGIGTDTQYF
- | TRBJ1-1 | many | TRBV30 | TGTGCCTGGAGTGTACAAGGGGACACTGAAGCTTTCTTT | CAWSVQGDTEAFF
- | TRBJ2-1 | many | TRBV7-9 | TGTGCCAGCAGCTTACCCGTAGGGGGAGGGCCCGTAGATGAGCAGTTCTTC | CASSLPVGGGPVDEQFF
- | TRBJ1-6 | many | TRBV6-1 | TGTGCCAGCAGATTGACCGGGACGGTCTATTCACCCCTCCACTTT | CASRLTGTVYSPLHF
- | TRBJ2-7 | - | TRBV7-2 | TGTGCCAGCAGACAGTCTCCAGGGAACTACGAGCAGTACTTC | CASRQSPGNYEQYF
TRBD2 | TRBJ2-1 | - | TRBV27 | TGTGCCAGCACCCCCCTAGCGGGAGTACTGGGAGTTGAGCAGTTCTTC | CASTPLAGVLGVEQFF
TRBD2 | TRBJ2-1 | few | TRBV4-1 | TGCGCCAGCAGCCAAGATACTAGCGGGATGTTCACAAATGAGCAGTTCTTC | CASSQDTSGMFTNEQFF
- | TRBJ1-4 | many | TRBV28 | TGTGCCAGCAGTCACTATACAGGGTCCAATGAAAAACTGTTTTTT | CASSHYTGSNEKLFF
TRBD1 | TRBJ1-4 | many | TRBV20-1 | TGCAGTGCCGAGACAGGGGGCCGTGAAAAACTGTTTTTT | CSAETGGREKLFF
- | TRBJ2-3 | many | TRBV29-1 | TGCAGCGGTGTAACGGGAAGGAAAGATACGCAGTATTTT | CSGVTGRKDTQYF
- | TRBJ2-7 | many | TRBV12-3/TRBV12-4 | TGTGCCAGCAGTGGCGGTTCGTACTCCTACGAGCAGTACTTC | CASSGGSYSYEQYF
- | TRBJ2-7 | many | TRBV20-1 | TGCAGTGCTAGAGATCAAGGGAGTTACGAGCAGTACTTC | CSARDQGSYEQYF
TRBD1 | TRBJ2-7 | few | TRBV2 | TGTGCCAGCAGTGAAAGGGGGCAGGCCTACGAGCAGTACTTC | CASSERGQAYEQYF
TRBD2 | TRBJ2-1 | many | TRBV20-1 | TGCAGTGCTTCTCTCCTGAGCGGGAGAGGGTACAATGAGCAGTTCTTC | CSASLLSGRGYNEQFF
TRBD1 | TRBJ2-7 | many | TRBV20-1 | TGCAGTGCCCGGACAGGGGGGAGCTACGAGCAGTACTTC | CSARTGGSYEQYF
TRBD2 | TRBJ2-1 | many | TRBV28 | TGTGCCAGCAGTCCGCTCCGGGCGGGAGTAGGCAATGAGCAGTTCTTC | CASSPLRAGVGNEQFF
- | TRBJ2-1 | many | TRBV11-1 | TGTGCCAGCAGCCCAGACAGACGGGAGCAAGCCCTCTACAATGAGCAGTTCTTC | CASSPDRREQALYNEQFF
- | TRBJ1-5 | many | TRBV6-5 | TGTGCCAGCAGTTACGTCCAAGGGCCCCAGCATTTT | CASSYVQGPQHF
TRBD2 | TRBJ2-1 | - | TRBV7-2 | TGTGCCAGCAGCTTCTCCCAAGGCAGCGGGGTTAATGAGCAGTTCTTC | CASSFSQGSGVNEQFF
- | TRBJ1-2 | many | TRBV5-1 | TGCGCCAGCAGCTTGGAGATACAGGGCCTTAACTATGGCTACACCTTC | CASSLEIQGLNYGYTF
TRBD2 | TRBJ2-1 | few | TRBV30 | TGTGCCTGGGGCGTACTAGCGAACTACAATGAGCAGTTCTTC | CAWGVLANYNEQFF
TRBD2 | TRBJ2-5 | many | TRBV7-6 | TGTGCCAGCAGCTTAGGTATCCCGGGACTAGCGGGTTACCAAGAGACCCAGTACTTC | CASSLGIPGLAGYQETQYF
TRBD2 | TRBJ2-1 | - | TRBV20-1 | TGCAGTGCCCTCGGACTAGCGGACAATGAGCAGTTCTTC | CSALGLADNEQFF
- | TRBJ1-2 | many | TRBV20-1 | TGCAGTGCTAGAGATCGAACAGCTAAGTATGGCTACACCTTC | CSARDRTAKYGYTF
- | TRBJ2-1 | - | TRBV12-3/TRBV12-4 | TGTGCCAGCACCCGAGGGGGAAATATATACAATGAGCAGTTCTTC | CASTRGGNIYNEQFF
- | TRBJ1-1 | few | TRBV7-2 | TGTGCCAGCAGCCTTACAGGGACCGAGGGCACTGAAGCTTTCTTT | CASSLTGTEGTEAFF
- | TRBJ2-3 | many | TRBV4-2 | TGTGCCAGCAGCCTCCTAGCCGGAGGATTGGATACGCAGTATTTT | CASSLLAGGLDTQYF
TRBD1 | TRBJ1-5 | many | TRBV20-1 | TGCAGTGCTATGGGCTCCGGTGGGACAGGCAATCAGCCCCAGCATTTT | CSAMGSGGTGNQPQHF
- | TRBJ2-7 | many | TRBV20-1 | TGCAGTGCTAGAGGTCCAGGCCGTACCGAGGCCTCCTACGAGCAGTACTTC | CSARGPGRTEASYEQYF
- | TRBJ2-7 | many | TRBV10-3 | TGTGCCATCAGTGAGTCCGTACAGGGCGCGGGTTTTGCCCACGAGCAGTACTTC | CAISESVQGAGFAHEQYF
- | TRBJ2-1 | many | TRBV20-1 | TGCAGTGCTACCCTATCCCTCGATGAGCAGTTCTTC | CSATLSLDEQFF
- | TRBJ1-5 | many | TRBV5-1 | TGCGCCAGCAGCTTGGACCCGGGCCGCAATCAGCCCCAGCATTTT | CASSLDPGRNQPQHF
- | TRBJ1-5 | many | TRBV4-3 | TGCGCCAGCAGCCAAGATGGACGGAACAATCAGCCCCAGCATTTT | CASSQDGRNNQPQHF
- | TRBJ2-7 | many | TRBV4-3 | TGCGCCAGCAGCCAAGTCCGGGACACCCAGGCCTACGAGCAGTACTTC | CASSQVRDTQAYEQYF
- | TRBJ2-5 | many | TRBV21-1 | TGTGCCAGCAGCAAGGGGACTAGCGAGCAAGAGACCCAGTACTTC | CASSKGTSEQETQYF
- | TRBJ2-3 | many | TRBV20-1 | TGCAGTGTACCGGGACGCGGGACGGATACGCAGTATTTT | CSVPGRGTDTQYF
TRBD1 | TRBJ2-7 | few | TRBV18 | TGTGCCAGCTCACCCATGGGACAGGGACGCTCCTACGAGCAGTACTTC | CASSPMGQGRSYEQYF
TRBD1 | TRBJ1-2 | - | TRBV7-2 | TGTGCCAGCACCAAAGACAGGGACCATGGCTACACCTTC | CASTKDRDHGYTF
TRBD1 | TRBJ2-7 | many | TRBV12-3/TRBV12-4 | TGTGCCAGCAGTTTATCGGGACAGGGAAGATACTTTTTC | CASSLSGQGRYFF
- | TRBJ2-3 | many | TRBV7-2 | TGTGCCAGCAGAACAGGTCCTAGCTCAGATACGCAGTATTTT | CASRTGPSSDTQYF